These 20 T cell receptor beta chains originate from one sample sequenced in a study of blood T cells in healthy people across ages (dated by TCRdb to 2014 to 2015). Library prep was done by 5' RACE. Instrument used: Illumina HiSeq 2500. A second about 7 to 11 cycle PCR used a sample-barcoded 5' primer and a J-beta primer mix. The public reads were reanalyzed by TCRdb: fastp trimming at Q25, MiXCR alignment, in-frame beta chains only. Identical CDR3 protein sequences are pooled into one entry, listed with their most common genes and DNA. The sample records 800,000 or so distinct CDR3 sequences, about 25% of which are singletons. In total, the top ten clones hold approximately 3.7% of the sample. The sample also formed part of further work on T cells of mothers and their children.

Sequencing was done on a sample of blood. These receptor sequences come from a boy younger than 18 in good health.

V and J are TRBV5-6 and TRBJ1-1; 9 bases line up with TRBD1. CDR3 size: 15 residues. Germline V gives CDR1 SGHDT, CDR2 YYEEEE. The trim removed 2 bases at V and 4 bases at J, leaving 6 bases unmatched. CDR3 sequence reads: CASSLFTGGITEAFF. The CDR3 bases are TGTGCCAGCAGCTTATTTACAGGGGGCATCACTGAAGCTTTCTTT. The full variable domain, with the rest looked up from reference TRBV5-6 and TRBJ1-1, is DAGVTQSPTHLIKTRGQQVTLRCSPKSGHDTVSWYQQALGQGPQFIFQYYEEEERQRGNFPDRFSGHQFPNYSSELNVNALLLGDSALYLCASSLFTGGITEAFFGQGTRLTVV.

The DNA of the CDR3 is TGTGCCAGCAGTTCGAACAGGGGGCCGAAGAACACTGAAGCTTTCTTT. Its translation: CASSSNRGPKNTEAFF. The rearrangement links TRBV28 to TRBJ1-1; 9 bases are shared with TRBD1. V shed 4 bases, J shed 1 base, and the junction held 7 bases outside the gene matches. CDR3 size: 16 residues. Germline CDR1 and CDR2: MDHEN and SYDVKM.

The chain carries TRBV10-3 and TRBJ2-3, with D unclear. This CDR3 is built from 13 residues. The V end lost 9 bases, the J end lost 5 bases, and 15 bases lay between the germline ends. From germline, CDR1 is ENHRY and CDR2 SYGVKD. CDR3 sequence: CAMMNQFGDTQYF. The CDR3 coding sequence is TGTGCCATGATGAACCAATTCGGAGATACGCAGTATTTT.

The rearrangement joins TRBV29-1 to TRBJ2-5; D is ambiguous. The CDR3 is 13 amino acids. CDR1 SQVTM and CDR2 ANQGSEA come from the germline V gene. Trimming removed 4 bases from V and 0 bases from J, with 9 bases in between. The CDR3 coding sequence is TGCAGCGTTGGTCAGAGTCACCAAGAGACCCAGTACTTC. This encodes CSVGQSHQETQYF.

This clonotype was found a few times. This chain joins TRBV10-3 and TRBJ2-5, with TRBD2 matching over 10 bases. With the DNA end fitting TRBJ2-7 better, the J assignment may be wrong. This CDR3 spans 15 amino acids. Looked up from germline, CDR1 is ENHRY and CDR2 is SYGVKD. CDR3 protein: CAIRDSGRSSYEQYF. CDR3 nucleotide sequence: TGTGCCATCAGGGATAGCGGGAGGAGCTCCTACGAGCAGTACTTC.

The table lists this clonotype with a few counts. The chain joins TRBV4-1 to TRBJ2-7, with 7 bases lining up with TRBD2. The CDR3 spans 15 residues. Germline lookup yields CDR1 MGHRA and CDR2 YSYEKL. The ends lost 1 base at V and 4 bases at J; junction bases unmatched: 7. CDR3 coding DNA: TGCGCCAGCAGCCAAGTTGGCGGGAGAAGTTACGAGCAGTACTTC. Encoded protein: CASSQVGGRSYEQYF.

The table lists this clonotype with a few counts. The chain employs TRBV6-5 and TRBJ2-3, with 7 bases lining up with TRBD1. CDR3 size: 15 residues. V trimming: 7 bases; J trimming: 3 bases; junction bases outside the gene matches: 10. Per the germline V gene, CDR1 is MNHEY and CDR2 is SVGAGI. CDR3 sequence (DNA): TGTGCCAGCACCTCCGGGACAGTCTTTACAGATACGCAGTATTTT. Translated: CASTSGTVFTDTQYF.

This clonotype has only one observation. CDR3 residues: CSSKGTDTQYF. The CDR3 DNA reads TGCAGCTCGAAGGGCACAGATACGCAGTATTTT. V is TRBV29-1 and J is TRBJ2-3; D remains ambiguous. The CDR3 covers 11 residues. Germline V gives CDR1 SQVTM, CDR2 ANQGSEA. The V and J ends lost 8 bases and 1 base respectively, with 7 bases between them.

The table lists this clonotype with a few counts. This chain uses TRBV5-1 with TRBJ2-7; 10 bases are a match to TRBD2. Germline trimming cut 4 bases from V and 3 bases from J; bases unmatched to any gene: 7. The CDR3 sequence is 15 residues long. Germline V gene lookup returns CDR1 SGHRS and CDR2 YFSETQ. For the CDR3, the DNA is TGCGCCAGCAGCCTGGCTGGGACTAGCGTCTACGAGCAGTACTTC. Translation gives CASSLAGTSVYEQYF.

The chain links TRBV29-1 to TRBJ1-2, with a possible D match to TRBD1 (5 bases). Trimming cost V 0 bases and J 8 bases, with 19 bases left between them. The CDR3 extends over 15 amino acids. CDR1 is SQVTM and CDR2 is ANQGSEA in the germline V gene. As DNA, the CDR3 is TGCAGCGTTGAAGACCGGGGCGACCCCTTTTGGGGCTACACCTTC. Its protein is CSVEDRGDPFWGYTF.

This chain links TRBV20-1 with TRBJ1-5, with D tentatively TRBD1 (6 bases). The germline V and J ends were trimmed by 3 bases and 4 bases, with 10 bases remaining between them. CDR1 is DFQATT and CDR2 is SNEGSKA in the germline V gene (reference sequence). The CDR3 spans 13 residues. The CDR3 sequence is CSAREQGNQPQHF. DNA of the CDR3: TGCAGTGCTAGGGAACAGGGTAATCAGCCCCAGCATTTT.

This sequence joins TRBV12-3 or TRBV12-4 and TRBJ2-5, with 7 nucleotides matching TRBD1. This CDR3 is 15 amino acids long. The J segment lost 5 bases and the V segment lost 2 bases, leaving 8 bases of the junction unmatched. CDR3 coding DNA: TGTGCCAGCAGTTTATGGTCACAGGGGCACGAGACCCAGTACTTC. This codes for CASSLWSQGHETQYF.

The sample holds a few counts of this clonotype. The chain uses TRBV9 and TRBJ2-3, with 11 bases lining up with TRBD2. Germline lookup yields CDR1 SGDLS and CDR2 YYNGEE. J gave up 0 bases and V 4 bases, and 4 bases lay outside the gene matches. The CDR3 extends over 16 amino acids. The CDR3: CASSLPSGRSTDTQYF. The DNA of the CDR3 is TGTGCCAGCAGCTTACCTAGCGGGAGGAGCACAGATACGCAGTATTTT.

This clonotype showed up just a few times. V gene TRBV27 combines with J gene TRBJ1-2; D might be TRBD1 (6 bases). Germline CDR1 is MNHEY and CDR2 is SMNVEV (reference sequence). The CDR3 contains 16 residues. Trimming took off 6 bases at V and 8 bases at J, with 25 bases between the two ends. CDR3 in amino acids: CASSRATIQGWEGYTF. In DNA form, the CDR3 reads TGTGCCAGCAGCCGCGCTACCATACAGGGATGGGAGGGCTACACCTTC.

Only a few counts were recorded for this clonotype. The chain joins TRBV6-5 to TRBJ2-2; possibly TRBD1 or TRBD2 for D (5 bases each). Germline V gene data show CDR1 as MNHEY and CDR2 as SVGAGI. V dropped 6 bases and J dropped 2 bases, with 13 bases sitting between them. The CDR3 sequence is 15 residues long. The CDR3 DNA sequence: TGTGCCAGCAGACTTAGGGACCTTAACACCGGGGAGCTGTTTTTT. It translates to CASRLRDLNTGELFF.

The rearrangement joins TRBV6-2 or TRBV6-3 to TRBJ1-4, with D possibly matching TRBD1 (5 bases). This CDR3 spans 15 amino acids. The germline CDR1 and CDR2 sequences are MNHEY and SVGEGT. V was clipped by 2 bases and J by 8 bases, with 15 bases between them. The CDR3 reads CASSYRDLPGEKLFF. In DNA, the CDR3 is TGTGCCAGCAGTTACCGGGACCTTCCGGGGGAAAAACTGTTTTTT.

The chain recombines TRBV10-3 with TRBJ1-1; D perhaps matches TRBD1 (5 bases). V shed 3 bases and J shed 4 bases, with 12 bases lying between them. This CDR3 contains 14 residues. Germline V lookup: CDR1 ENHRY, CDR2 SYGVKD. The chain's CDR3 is CAISESQGATEAFF. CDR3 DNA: TGTGCCATCAGTGAATCCCAGGGAGCCACTGAAGCTTTCTTT.

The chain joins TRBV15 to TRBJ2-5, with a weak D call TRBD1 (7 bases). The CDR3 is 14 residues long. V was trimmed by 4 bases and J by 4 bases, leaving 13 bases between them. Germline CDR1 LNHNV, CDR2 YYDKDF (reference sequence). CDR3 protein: CATSTGGSGETQYF. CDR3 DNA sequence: TGTGCCACCAGCACAGGGGGGTCCGGAGAGACCCAGTACTTC.

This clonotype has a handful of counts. The CDR3 is CASRGGPRAYF. In nucleotides, the CDR3 is TGTGCCAGCAGGGGCGGCCCCAGGGCATACTTC. V is TRBV12-3 or TRBV12-4 and J is TRBJ2-7, with a possible D match to TRBD1 (5 bases). This CDR3 comprises 11 residues. With 6 bases removed from V and 13 bases from J, the gap between germline ends came to 16 bases.

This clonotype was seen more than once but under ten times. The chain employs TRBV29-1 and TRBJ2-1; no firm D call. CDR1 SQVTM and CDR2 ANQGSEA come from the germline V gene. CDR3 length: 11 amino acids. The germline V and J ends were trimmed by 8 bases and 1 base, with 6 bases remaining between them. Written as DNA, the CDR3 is TGCAGCTCTGATTCCTACAATGAGCAGTTCTTC. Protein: CSSDSYNEQFF.